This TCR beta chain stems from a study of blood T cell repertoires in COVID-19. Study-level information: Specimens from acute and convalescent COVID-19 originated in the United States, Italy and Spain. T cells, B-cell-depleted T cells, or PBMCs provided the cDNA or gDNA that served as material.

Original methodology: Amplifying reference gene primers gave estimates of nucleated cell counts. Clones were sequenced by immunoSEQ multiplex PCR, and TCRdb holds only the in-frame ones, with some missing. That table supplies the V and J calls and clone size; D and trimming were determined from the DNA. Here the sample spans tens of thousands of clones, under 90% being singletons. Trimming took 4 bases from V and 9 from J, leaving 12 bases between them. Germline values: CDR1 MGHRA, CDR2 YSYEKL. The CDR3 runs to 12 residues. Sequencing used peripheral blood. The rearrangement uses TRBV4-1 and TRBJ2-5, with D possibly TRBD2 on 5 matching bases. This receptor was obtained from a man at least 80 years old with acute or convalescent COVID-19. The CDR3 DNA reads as TGCGCCAGCAGCCCCGGCCCGGAGGCCCAGTACTTC. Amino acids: CASSPGPEAQYF.